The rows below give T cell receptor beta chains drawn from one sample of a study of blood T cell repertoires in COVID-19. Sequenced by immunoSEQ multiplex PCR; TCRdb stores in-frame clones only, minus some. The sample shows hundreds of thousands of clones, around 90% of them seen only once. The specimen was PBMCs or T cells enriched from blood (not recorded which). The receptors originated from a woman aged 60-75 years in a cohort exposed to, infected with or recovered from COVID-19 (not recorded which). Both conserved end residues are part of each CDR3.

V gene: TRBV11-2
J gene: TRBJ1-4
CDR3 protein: CASSLVPLTNEKLFF

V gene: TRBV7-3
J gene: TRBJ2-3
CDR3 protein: CASSQAGATTDTQYF

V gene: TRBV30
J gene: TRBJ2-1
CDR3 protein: CAWSVLTSSNEQFF

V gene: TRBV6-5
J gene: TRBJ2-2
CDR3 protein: CASSYEAPDTGELFF

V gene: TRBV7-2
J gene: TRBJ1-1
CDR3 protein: CASSWWAGARGMNTEAFF

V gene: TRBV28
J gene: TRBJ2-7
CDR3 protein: CASTASGRSGITEQYF

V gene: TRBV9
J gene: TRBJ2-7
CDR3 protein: CASSLGTSLSHEQYF

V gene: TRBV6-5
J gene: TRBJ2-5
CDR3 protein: CASRGLSQETQYF

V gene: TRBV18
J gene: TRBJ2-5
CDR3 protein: CASSSGTGAQETQYF

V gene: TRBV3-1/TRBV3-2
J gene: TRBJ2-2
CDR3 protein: CASSHARTSGTGELFF

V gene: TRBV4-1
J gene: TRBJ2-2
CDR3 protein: CASSQVGRGIDGELFF

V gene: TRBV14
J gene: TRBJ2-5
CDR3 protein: CASSQVRTSGSETQYF

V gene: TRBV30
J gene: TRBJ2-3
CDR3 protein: CAWSGGSDTQYF

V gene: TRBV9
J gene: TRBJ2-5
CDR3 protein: CASSVRDVAGVRETQYF

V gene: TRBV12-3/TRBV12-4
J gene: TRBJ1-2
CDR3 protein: CASSAPDGYTF

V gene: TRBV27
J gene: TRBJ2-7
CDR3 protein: CASLGLASGLTEQYF

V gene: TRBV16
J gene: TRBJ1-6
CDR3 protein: CASSQSTGESPLHF

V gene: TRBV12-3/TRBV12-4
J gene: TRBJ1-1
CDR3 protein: CASSLQRYTEAFF

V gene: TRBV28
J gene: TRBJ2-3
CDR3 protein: CASSLGPEFSSSTDTQYF

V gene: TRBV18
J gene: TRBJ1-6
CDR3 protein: CASSPQGGPSPLHF

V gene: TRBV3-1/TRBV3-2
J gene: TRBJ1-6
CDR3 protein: CASSQTVVYNSPLHF

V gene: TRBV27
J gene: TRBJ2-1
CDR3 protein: CASRAPVAGVGGYNEQFF

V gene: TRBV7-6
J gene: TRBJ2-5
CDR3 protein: CASSFDLQETQYF